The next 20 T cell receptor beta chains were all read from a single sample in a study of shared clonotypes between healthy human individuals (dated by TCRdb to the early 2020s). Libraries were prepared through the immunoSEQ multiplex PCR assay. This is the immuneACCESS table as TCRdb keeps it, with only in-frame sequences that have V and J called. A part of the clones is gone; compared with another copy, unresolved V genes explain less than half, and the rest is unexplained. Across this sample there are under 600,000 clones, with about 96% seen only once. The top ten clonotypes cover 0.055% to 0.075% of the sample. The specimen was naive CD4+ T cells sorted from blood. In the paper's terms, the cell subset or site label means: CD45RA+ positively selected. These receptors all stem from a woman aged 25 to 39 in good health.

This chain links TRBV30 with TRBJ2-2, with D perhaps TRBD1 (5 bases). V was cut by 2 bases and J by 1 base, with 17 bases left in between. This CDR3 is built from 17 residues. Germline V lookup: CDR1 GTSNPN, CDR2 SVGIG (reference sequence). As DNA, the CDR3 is TGTGCCTGGAGTACCTCGACAGATTTCTTGAACACCGGGGAGCTGTTTTTT. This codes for CAWSTSTDFLNTGELFF. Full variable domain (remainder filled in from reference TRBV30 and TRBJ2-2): SQTIHQWPATLVQPVGSPLSLECTVEGTSNPNLYWYRQAAGRGLQLLFYSVGIGQISSEVPQNLSASRPQDRQFILSSKKLLLSDSGFYLCAWSTSTDFLNTGELFFGEGSRLTVL.

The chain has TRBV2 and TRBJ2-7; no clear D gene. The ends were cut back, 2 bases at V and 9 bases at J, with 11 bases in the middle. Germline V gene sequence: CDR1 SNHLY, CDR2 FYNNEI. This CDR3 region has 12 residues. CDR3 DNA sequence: TGTGCCAGCAGTGAATATCTTTTATCGCAGTACTTC. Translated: CASSEYLLSQYF.

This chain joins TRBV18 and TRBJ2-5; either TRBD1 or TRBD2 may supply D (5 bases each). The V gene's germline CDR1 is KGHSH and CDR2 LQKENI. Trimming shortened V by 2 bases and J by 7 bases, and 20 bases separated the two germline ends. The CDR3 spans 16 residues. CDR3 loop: CASSPGGPNTAGTQYF. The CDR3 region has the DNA TGTGCCAGCTCACCAGGGGGACCCAATACGGCGGGGACCCAGTACTTC.

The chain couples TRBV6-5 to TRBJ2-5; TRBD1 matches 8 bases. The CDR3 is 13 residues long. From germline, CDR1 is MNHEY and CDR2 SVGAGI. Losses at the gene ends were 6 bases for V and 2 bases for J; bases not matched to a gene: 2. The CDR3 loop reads CASRDRVQETQYF. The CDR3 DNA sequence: TGTGCCAGCAGGGACAGGGTTCAAGAGACCCAGTACTTC.

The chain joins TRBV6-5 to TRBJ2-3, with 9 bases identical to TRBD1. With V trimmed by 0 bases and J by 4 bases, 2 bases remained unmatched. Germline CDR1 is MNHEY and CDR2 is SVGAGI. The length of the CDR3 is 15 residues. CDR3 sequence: CASSYSGDRADTQYF. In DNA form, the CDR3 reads TGTGCCAGCAGTTACTCGGGGGACAGGGCAGATACGCAGTATTTT.

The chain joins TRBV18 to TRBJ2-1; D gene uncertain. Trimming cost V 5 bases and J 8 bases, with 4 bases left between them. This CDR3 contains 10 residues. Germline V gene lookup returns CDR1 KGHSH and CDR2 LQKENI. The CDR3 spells CASSSHEQFF. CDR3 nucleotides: TGTGCCAGCTCAAGCCATGAGCAGTTCTTC.

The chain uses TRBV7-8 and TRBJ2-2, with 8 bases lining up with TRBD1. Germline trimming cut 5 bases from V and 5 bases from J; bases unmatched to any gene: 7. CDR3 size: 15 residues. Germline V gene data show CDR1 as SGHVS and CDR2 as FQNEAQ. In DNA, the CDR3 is TGTGCCAGCAGCCTGGACAGGGCTGCAACCGGGGAGCTGTTTTTT. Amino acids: CASSLDRAATGELFF.

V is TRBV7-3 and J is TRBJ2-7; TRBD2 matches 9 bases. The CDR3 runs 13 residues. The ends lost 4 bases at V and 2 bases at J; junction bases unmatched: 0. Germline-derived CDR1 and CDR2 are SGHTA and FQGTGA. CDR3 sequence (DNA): TGTGCCAGCAGCTCTAGCGGGACCTACGAGCAGTACTTC. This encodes CASSSSGTYEQYF.

The CDR3 here is CASSFLGSGANVLTF. CDR3 bases: TGTGCCAGCAGTTTTCTCGGATCTGGGGCCAACGTCCTGACTTTC. The chain couples TRBV27 to TRBJ2-6; D unclear. CDR3 length: 15 amino acids. The V and J ends lost 3 bases and 1 base respectively, with 7 bases between them. Per germline, CDR1 MNHEY and CDR2 SMNVEV (reference sequence). Full variable domain (outside the CDR3, taken from reference TRBV27 and TRBJ2-6): EAQVTQNPRYLITVTGKKLTVTCSQNMNHEYMSWYRQDPGLGLRQIYYSMNVEVTDKGDVPEGYKVSRKEKRNFPLILESPSPNQTSLYFCASSFLGSGANVLTFGAGSRLTVL.

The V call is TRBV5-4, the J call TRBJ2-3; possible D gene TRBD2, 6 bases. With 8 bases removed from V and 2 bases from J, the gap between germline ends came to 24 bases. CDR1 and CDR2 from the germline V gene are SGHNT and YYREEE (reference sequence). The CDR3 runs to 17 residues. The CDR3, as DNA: TGTGCCAGGTACAAGGATTGGGTGGCGGGACTCACAGATACGCAGTATTTT. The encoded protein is CARYKDWVAGLTDTQYF.

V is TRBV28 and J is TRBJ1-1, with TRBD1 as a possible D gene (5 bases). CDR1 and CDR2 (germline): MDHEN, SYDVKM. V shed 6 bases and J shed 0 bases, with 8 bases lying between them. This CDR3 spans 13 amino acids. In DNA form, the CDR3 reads TGTGCCAGCAGACCGACAGTGAACACTGAAGCTTTCTTT. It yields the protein CASRPTVNTEAFF.

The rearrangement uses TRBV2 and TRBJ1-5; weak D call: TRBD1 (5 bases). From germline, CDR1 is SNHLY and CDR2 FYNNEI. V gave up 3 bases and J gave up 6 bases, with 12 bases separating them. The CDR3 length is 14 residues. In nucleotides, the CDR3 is TGTGCCAGCAGTGATGGGGCTCGGTTTCAGCCCCAGCATTTT. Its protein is CASSDGARFQPQHF. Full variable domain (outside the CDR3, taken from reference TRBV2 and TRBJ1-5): EPEVTQTPSHQVTQMGQEVILRCVPISNHLYFYWYRQILGQKVEFLVSFYNNEISEKSEIFDDQFSVERPDGSNFTLKIRSTKLEDSAMYFCASSDGARFQPQHFGDGTRLSIL.

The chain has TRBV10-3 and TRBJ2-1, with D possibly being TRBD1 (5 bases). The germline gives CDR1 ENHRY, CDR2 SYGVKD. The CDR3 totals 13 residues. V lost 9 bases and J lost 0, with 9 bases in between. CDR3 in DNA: TGTGCCATTTCCAGGGACTCCTACAATGAGCAGTTCTTC. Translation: CAISRDSYNEQFF.

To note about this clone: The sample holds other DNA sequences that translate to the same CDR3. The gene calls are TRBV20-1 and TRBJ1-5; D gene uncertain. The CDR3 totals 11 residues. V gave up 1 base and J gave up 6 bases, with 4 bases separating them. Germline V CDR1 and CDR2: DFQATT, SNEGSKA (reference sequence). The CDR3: CSARGSQPQHF. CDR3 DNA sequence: TGCAGTGCTAGAGGGAGTCAGCCCCAGCATTTT.

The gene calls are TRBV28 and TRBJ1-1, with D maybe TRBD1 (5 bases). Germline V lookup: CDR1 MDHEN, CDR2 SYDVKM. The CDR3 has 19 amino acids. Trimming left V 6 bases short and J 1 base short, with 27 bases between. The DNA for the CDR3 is TGTGCCAGCAGCCAAAGGGGTTGGGGGGGTAAGGTTGGGAACACTGAAGCTTTCTTT. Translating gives CASSQRGWGGKVGNTEAFF.

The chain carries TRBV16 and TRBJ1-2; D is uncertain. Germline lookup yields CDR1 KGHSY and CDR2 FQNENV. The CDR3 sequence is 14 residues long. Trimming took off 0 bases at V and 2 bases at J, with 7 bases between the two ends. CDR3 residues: CASSQSYLNYGYTF. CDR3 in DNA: TGTGCCAGCAGCCAATCTTATCTGAACTATGGCTACACCTTC.

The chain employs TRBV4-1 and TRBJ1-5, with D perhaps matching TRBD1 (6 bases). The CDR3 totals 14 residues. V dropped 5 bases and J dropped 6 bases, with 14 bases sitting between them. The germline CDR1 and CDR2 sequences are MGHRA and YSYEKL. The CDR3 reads CASSATGLGQPQHF. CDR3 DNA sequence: TGCGCCAGCAGCGCCACAGGGTTGGGTCAGCCCCAGCATTTT.

This CDR3 is CASSPRLGRGYEQYF. The DNA of the CDR3 is TGTGCCAGCAGCCCAAGACTAGGTAGGGGCTACGAGCAGTACTTC. The rearrangement joins TRBV9 to TRBJ2-5, with D perhaps matching TRBD2 (6 bases). TRBJ2-7 explains the end of the DNA better; the J call may be wrong. The CDR3 length is 15 residues. The V gene's germline CDR1 is SGDLS and CDR2 YYNGEE.

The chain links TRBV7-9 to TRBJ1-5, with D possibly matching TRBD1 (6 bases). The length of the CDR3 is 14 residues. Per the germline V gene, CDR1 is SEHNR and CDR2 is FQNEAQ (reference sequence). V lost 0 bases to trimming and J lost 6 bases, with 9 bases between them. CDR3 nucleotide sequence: TGTGCCAGCAGCTTAGCGGGGGGCGGTCAGCCCCAGCATTTT. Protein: CASSLAGGGQPQHF.

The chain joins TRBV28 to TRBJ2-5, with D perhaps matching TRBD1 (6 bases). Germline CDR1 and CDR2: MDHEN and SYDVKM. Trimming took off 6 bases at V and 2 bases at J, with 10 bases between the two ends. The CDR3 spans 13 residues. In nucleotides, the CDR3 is TGTGCCAGCAGCGGACAGTTACAAGAGACCCAGTACTTC. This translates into CASSGQLQETQYF.